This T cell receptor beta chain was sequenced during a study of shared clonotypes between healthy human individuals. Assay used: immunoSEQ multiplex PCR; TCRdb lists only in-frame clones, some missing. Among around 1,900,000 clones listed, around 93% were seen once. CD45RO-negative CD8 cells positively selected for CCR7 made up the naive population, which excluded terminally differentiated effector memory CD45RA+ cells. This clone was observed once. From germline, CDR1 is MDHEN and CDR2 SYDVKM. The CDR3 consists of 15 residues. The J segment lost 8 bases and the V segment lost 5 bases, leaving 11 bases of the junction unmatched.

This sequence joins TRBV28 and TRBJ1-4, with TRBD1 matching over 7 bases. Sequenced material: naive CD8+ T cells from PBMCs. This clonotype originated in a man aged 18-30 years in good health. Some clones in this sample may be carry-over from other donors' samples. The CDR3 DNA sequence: TGTGCCAGCAGTCTCATGACAGGGATTGCGGAAAAACTGTTTTTT. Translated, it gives CASSLMTGIAEKLFF. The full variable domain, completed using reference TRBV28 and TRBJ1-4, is DVKVTQSSRYLVKRTGEKVFLECVQDMDHENMFWYRQDPGLGLRLIYFSYDVKMKEKGDIPEGYSVSREKKERFSLILESASTNQTSMYLCASSLMTGIAEKLFFGSGTQLSVL.